A selection of T cell receptor beta chains follows, all from one sample in a study of Graves' ophthalmopathy and Graves' hyperthyroidism. TCRdb passed the multiplex PCR reads through MiXCR, listing each CDR3 protein once. The top ten clones hold roughly 24% of a sample with 35,000 to 50,000 distinct CDR3 sequences, around half of them seen once. Input material: peripheral blood. Source of these receptors: an adult woman with stable Graves' hyperthyroidism. Both conserved end residues are trimmed from each CDR3.

V: TRBV4-1; J: TRBJ1-5; CDR3: ASSQSGQANQPQH
V: TRBV13; J: TRBJ2-2; CDR3: ASSPTADRNTGELF
V: TRBV19; J: TRBJ1-3; CDR3: ASSIAGPAFGNTIY
V: TRBV7-9; J: TRBJ2-5; CDR3: ASRFRGQETQY
V: TRBV11-2; J: TRBJ2-7; CDR3: ASSDGTYEQY
V: TRBV29-1; J: TRBJ1-2; CDR3: SARLAGADYGYT
V: TRBV11-2; J: TRBJ2-2; CDR3: ASSSLNTGELF
V: TRBV20-1; J: TRBJ2-5; CDR3: GLAEIYQETQY
V: TRBV7-2; J: TRBJ2-7; CDR3: ASSRLAGGRSQY
V: TRBV10-3; J: TRBJ2-7; CDR3: AISDPSGTASYEQY
V: TRBV3-1; J: TRBJ2-7; CDR3: ASSLWTSGSSYEQY
V: TRBV20-1; J: TRBJ1-2; CDR3: SARDGEEGYGYT
V: TRBV19; J: TRBJ1-2; CDR3: ASTDNRDYGYT
V: TRBV19; J: TRBJ1-1; CDR3: ASSITGTEGAEAF
V: TRBV7-2; J: TRBJ2-7; CDR3: ASSDDTYEQY
V: TRBV7-2; J: TRBJ2-7; CDR3: ASSAGGSEGEQY
V: TRBV9; J: TRBJ1-2; CDR3: ASSVGQATNYGYT
V: TRBV29-1; J: TRBJ2-7; CDR3: SARDSPYEQY
V: TRBV12-3/TRBV12-4; J: TRBJ1-4; CDR3: ASSRGTGTAELF
V: TRBV7-9; J: TRBJ1-2; CDR3: ASSLEPGNYGYT
V: TRBV29-1; J: TRBJ1-1; CDR3: SRAGQNTGAF
V: TRBV7-7; J: TRBJ2-5; CDR3: ASSETGEGSETQY
V: TRBV4-1; J: TRBJ2-7; CDR3: ASSGASGISSYEQY
V: TRBV20-1; J: TRBJ2-3; CDR3: SARTSTDTQY
V: TRBV15; J: TRBJ1-2; CDR3: ATSRDQGRVTGYT
V: TRBV20-1; J: TRBJ1-4; CDR3: SVPGAGEKLF
V: TRBV7-3; J: TRBJ2-3; CDR3: ASSFLSGVSFTDTQY
V: TRBV28; J: TRBJ1-3; CDR3: ASLDGSSGNTIY
V: TRBV29-1; J: TRBJ2-6; CDR3: SVAGAGANVLT
V: TRBV20-1; J: TRBJ2-7; CDR3: SARGEWRSYYEQY
V: TRBV2; J: TRBJ1-2; CDR3: ASTLDGNYGYT
V: TRBV7-2; J: TRBJ1-6; CDR3: ASSHGTQPLH
V: TRBV19; J: TRBJ1-5; CDR3: ASSTYGQALNQPQH
V: TRBV6-9; J: TRBJ2-5; CDR3: ASSGLAEYQETQY
V: TRBV20-1; J: TRBJ2-7; CDR3: SARGGLAGADEQY
V: TRBV19; J: TRBJ1-1; CDR3: ASSIGGPGAF
V: TRBV25-1; J: TRBJ1-1; CDR3: ASSDLSTGGTEAF
V: TRBV20-1; J: TRBJ2-5; CDR3: SAWTGTSGSGETQY
V: TRBV7-2; J: TRBJ2-2; CDR3: ASSSRTSATGELF
V: TRBV5-1; J: TRBJ1-1; CDR3: ASRPHRRRATEAF
V: TRBV6-6; J: TRBJ1-1; CDR3: ASEVLMNTEAF
V: TRBV7-9; J: TRBJ2-5; CDR3: ASSFGQGETQY
V: TRBV10-2; J: TRBJ1-1; CDR3: ASSGGTGNTEAF
V: TRBV20-1; J: TRBJ2-2; CDR3: SARMTSGSSNTGELF
V: TRBV5-6; J: TRBJ2-3; CDR3: ASSLGQGGTDTQY
V: TRBV7-2; J: TRBJ2-5; CDR3: ASSFTSGRVTTQY
V: TRBV28; J: TRBJ1-4; CDR3: ASSPLLFRVHNEKLF
V: TRBV10-3; J: TRBJ2-7; CDR3: AISAGFRGGKAYEQY
V: TRBV20-1; J: TRBJ1-2; CDR3: SAPNTDRAQGYT
V: TRBV10-3; J: TRBJ2-7; CDR3: AISERTTFYEQY
V: TRBV11-2; J: TRBJ1-3; CDR3: ASGLVLSWGAGNTIY
V: TRBV9; J: TRBJ2-7; CDR3: ASSAGTGEGYEQY
V: TRBV7-3; J: TRBJ1-1; CDR3: ASSLGGADTEAF
V: TRBV5-1; J: TRBJ2-5; CDR3: ASRLGHGETQY